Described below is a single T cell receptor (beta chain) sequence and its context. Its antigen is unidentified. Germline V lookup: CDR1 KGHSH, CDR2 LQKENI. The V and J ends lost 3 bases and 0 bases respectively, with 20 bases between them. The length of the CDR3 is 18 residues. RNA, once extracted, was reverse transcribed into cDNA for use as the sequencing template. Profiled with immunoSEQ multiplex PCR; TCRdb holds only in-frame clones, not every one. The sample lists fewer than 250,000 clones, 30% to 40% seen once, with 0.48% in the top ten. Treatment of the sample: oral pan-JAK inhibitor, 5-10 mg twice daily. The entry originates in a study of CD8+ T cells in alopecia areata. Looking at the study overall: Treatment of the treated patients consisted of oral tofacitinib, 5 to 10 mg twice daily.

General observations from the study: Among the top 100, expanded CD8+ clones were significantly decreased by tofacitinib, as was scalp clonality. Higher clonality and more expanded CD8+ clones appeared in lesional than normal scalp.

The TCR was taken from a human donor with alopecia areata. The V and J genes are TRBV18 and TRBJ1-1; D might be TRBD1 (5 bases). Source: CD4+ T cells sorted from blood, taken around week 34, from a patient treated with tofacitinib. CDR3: CASSPPGGDTKMNTEAFF. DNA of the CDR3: TGTGCCAGCTCACCCCCGGGGGGGGATACGAAAATGAACACTGAAGCTTTCTTT.